A single sample gave rise to the 21 T cell receptor beta chains below, sequenced in a study of T cells in Graves' hyperthyroidism and ophthalmopathy. TCR beta CDR3 region amplification was performed from RNA transcripts. The HTBI primer set was used in a first-round RT-PCR of the TCR CDR3. One entry per CDR3 protein, called by TCRdb with MiXCR from the multiplex PCR reads. The sample yields 500,000 to 600,000 distinct CDR3 sequences, roughly 17% seen once. Specimen: blood. The source of these receptors is a woman aged 18-35 years with Graves' hyperthyroidism.

The table lists this clonotype with many counts. V is TRBV5-1 and J is TRBJ1-5; no clear D. Germline lookup yields CDR1 SGHRS and CDR2 YFSETQ. The CDR3 is 12 amino acids. Trimming pared 4 bases from V and 4 bases from J, leaving 6 bases between. This CDR3 reads CASSTRNQPQHF. The CDR3 nucleotides are TGCGCCAGCAGCACAAGAAATCAGCCCCAGCATTTT.

Note on this clonotype: The junction departs from germline at one end; a sequencing error may be responsible. The rearrangement joins TRBV20-1 to TRBJ2-1, with D perhaps given as TRBD1 or TRBD2 (7 bases each). This CDR3 contains 14 residues. Per the germline V gene, CDR1 is DFQATT and CDR2 is SNEGSKA (reference sequence). CDR3 sequence reads: CSAPQGGAHKEQFF. The CDR3 DNA reads TGCAGTGCTCCCCAGGGGGGGGCTCACAAGGAGCAGTTCTTC.

This rearrangement joins TRBV6-1 to TRBJ2-1; 10 positions agree with TRBD2. V shed 7 bases and J 7 bases; nucleotides not matched to a gene: 7. CDR3 length equals 14 residues. Germline-derived CDR1 and CDR2 are MNHNS and SASEGT. The CDR3 reads CASIMGLARNEQFF. The CDR3 coding sequence is TGTGCCAGCATAATGGGACTAGCGAGGAATGAGCAGTTCTTC.

This clonotype was detected many times. The rearrangement uses TRBV12-3 or TRBV12-4 and TRBJ2-3; D is possibly TRBD1 or TRBD2 (5 bases each). Trimming shortened V by 5 bases and J by 3 bases, and 9 bases separated the two germline ends. CDR3 size: 13 residues. In nucleotides, the CDR3 is TGTGCCAGCAGTATGGGGGAGACAGATACGCAGTATTTT. It translates to CASSMGETDTQYF.

This clonotype was seen only a few times. The chain joins TRBV19 to TRBJ2-7; 7 positions match TRBD1. V gave up 5 bases and J gave up 3 bases; unmatched junction bases: 10. CDR1 and CDR2 (germline): LNHDA, SQIVND (reference sequence). The CDR3 runs to 15 residues. CDR3 nucleotide sequence: TGTGCCAGTAGTTATCGACCGGGACAGAGCTACGAGCAGTACTTC. This sequence encodes CASSYRPGQSYEQYF.

This chain joins TRBV5-1 and TRBJ2-1; TRBD2 is a possible D gene (5 bases). Germline V gene sequence: CDR1 SGHRS, CDR2 YFSETQ. The CDR3 contains 13 residues. The V end was cut by 4 bases, the J end by 9 bases, with 14 bases between. In DNA, the CDR3 is TGCGCCAGCAGCCAAGGAGGTTTGGGTGAGCAGTTCTTC. As protein: CASSQGGLGEQFF.

With regard to this clonotype: Germline and junction disagree at one end, which may indicate a read error. The rearrangement joins TRBV7-9 to TRBJ2-5; perhaps D is TRBD1 or TRBD2 (5 bases each). The CDR3 extends over 13 amino acids. Germline CDR1 and CDR2: SEHNR and FQNEAQ (reference sequence). CDR3 sequence: CASSLGPREIPDF. In nucleotides, the CDR3 is TGTGCCAGCAGCTTGGGACCCCGGGAAATCCCGGACTTC.

In nucleotides, the CDR3 is TGTGCCAGGAGTATACAGCCGATTAATGGCTACACCTTC. Its translation is CARSIQPINGYTF. The genes are TRBV12-3 or TRBV12-4 and TRBJ1-2; D uncertain. The CDR3 length is 13 residues. Between the trimmed V and J ends, which lost 9 bases and 6 bases, there was a span of 17 bases.

The chain combines TRBV18 with TRBJ2-1, with TRBD2 as a possible D gene (6 bases). Germline-derived CDR1 and CDR2 are KGHSH and LQKENI. Trimming stripped 5 bases from V and 3 bases from J, with 26 bases between. The CDR3 has 19 amino acids. The CDR3 DNA follows: TGTGCCAGCTCAGCACGGGGCGGTAGATCTGGGACTCGCTACAATGAGCAGTTCTTC. Its protein product is CASSARGGRSGTRYNEQFF.

The V call is TRBV6-5, the J call TRBJ2-7; 11 nucleotides match TRBD1. The trim removed 2 bases at V and 3 bases at J, leaving 3 bases unmatched. The germline V gene encodes CDR1 MNHEY and CDR2 SVGAGI. The CDR3 is 15 amino acids. The CDR3 bases are TGTGCCAGCAGTTACGGGGGGACAGGGGGCTACGAGCAGTACTTC. It specifies CASSYGGTGGYEQYF.

This clonotype was seen ten or more times. The chain employs TRBV20-1 and TRBJ2-5; 10 bases fit TRBD1. The ends lost 7 bases at V and 4 bases at J; junction bases unmatched: 9. Germline V gene sequence: CDR1 DFQATT, CDR2 SNEGSKA (reference sequence). The CDR3 is made up of 14 amino acids. The DNA for the CDR3 is TGCAGTGTGCCGCAGACAGGGGGCGCAGAGACCCAGTACTTC. Residues: CSVPQTGGAETQYF.

This chain links TRBV28 with TRBJ1-2; D possibly corresponds to TRBD1 (5 bases). The CDR3 has 12 amino acids. Germline CDR1 and CDR2: MDHEN and SYDVKM. V lost 5 bases to trimming and J lost 8 bases, with 12 bases between them. DNA of the CDR3: TGTGCCAGCAGTACAGTAGGGGTAGGCTACACCTTC. Residues: CASSTVGVGYTF.

This chain links TRBV28 with TRBJ1-2; perhaps TRBD1 as D (5 bases). The germline CDR1 and CDR2 sequences are MDHEN and SYDVKM. The CDR3 length is 17 residues. V was shortened by 5 bases and J by 0 bases, with 19 bases between the two germline ends. As DNA, the CDR3 is TGTGCCAGCAGTCCCGGGACGGGAATCTTTTCTAACTATGGCTACACCTTC. Translated, it gives CASSPGTGIFSNYGYTF.

A few counts support this clonotype. The rearrangement joins TRBV6-1 to TRBJ2-7; D unclear. Germline CDR1 reads MNHNS; CDR2 reads SASEGT. The CDR3 has 11 residues. Trimming pared 7 bases from V and 3 bases from J, leaving 7 bases between. The DNA of the CDR3 is TGTGCCAGCAATCCTGTCTACGAGCAGTACTTC. Its protein is CASNPVYEQYF.

This clonotype has a count of ten or more. The chain combines TRBV12-3 or TRBV12-4 with TRBJ2-1; TRBD1 might be the D (6 bases). V lost 7 bases to trimming and J lost 10 bases, with 14 bases between them. This CDR3 is 12 amino acids long. CDR3 in amino acids: CASNMDTGEQFF. CDR3 coding DNA: TGTGCCAGCAATATGGACACAGGGGAGCAGTTCTTC.

In the case of this clonotype: It may be a read error: a sequence one base away is much more abundant. The CDR3 protein is CSARARPNRENTGAFF. CDR3 nucleotides: TGCAGTGCTAGAGCGAGGCCCAATAGAGAGAACACTGGAGCTTTCTTT. The rearrangement links TRBV20-1 to TRBJ1-1; D is ambiguous. This CDR3 contains 16 residues. The germline CDR1 and CDR2 sequences are DFQATT and SNEGSKA (reference sequence).

This clonotype has only a few counts. The chain couples TRBV5-1 to TRBJ1-1; 7 positions match TRBD1. Germline lookup yields CDR1 SGHRS and CDR2 YFSETQ. The CDR3 length is 16 residues. Germline trimming cut 0 bases from V and 4 bases from J; bases unmatched to any gene: 9. The DNA for the CDR3 is TGCGCCAGCAGCTTGGGACCTGACAGGGTTGCCACTGAAGCTTTCTTT. Protein product: CASSLGPDRVATEAFF.

This clonotype was recorded at least ten times. The chain uses TRBV2 and TRBJ2-3; D gene unclear. CDR1 is SNHLY, CDR2 FYNNEI, per germline. The V end lost 8 bases, the J end lost 3 bases, and 9 bases lay between the germline ends. This CDR3 contains 12 residues. This CDR3 reads CASSGFTDTQYF. CDR3 nucleotide sequence: TGTGCCAGCTCGGGTTTTACAGATACGCAGTATTTT.

Comment on this clonotype: A single base separates this from a much larger clone, so it may be a read error. CDR3 region: CASGLNLGQVRQETQYF. The CDR3 DNA reads TGTGCTAGTGGTTTGAACCTAGGACAGGTCCGCCAAGAGACCCAGTACTTC. The chain recombines TRBV12-5 with TRBJ2-5, with 7 nucleotides matching TRBD1. CDR1 is LGHNT and CDR2 is FRNRAP in the germline V gene. The CDR3 runs 17 residues. V was pared by 2 bases and J by 1 base, with 10 bases of the junction left unmatched.

J is TRBJ1-1 and V is TRBV5-1; 7 nucleotides agree with TRBD1. After removal of 3 bases from V and 4 bases from J, the junction contained 12 bases not matched to a gene. Germline V gene sequence: CDR1 SGHRS, CDR2 YFSETQ. This CDR3 comprises 16 residues. The CDR3 bases are TGCGCCAGCAGCTCCCAGTCAGGGGGATTGGGCACTGAAGCTTTCTTT. Translation: CASSSQSGGLGTEAFF.

The CDR3 nucleotides read TGTGCCATCAGTGAGTCGGTCCCCTCTGGGGCCAACGTCCTGACTTTC. This sequence encodes CAISESVPSGANVLTF. V and J are TRBV10-3 and TRBJ2-6; no definite D call. The CDR3 length is 16 residues. In germline, CDR1 is ENHRY, CDR2 SYGVKD. V lost 0 bases and J lost 0, with 6 bases in between.